The 14 T cell receptor beta chains below all came from one sample that was sequenced in a study of PD-1 blockade in mismatch repair-deficient tumors. Clones were sequenced by immunoSEQ multiplex PCR, and TCRdb holds only the in-frame ones, with some missing. The repertoire has 40,000 or so clones, 80% to 85% of them found once; the top ten carry around 1%. The sample in question was PBMCs, obtained roughly 39 weeks after starting pembrolizumab. The receptors originated from an adult with mismatch repair-deficient cancer.

The gene calls are TRBV28 and TRBJ1-2; D uncertain. The CDR3 length is 11 residues. The germline V and J ends were trimmed by 5 bases and 4 bases, with 5 bases remaining between them. The germline gives CDR1 MDHEN, CDR2 SYDVKM. The CDR3 nucleotides read TGTGCCAGCAGTCTCCTCTATGGCTACACCTTC. This translates into CASSLLYGYTF.

V is TRBV7-9 and J is TRBJ1-2, with D maybe TRBD1 (6 bases). The CDR3 is 17 residues long. V was trimmed by 1 base and J by 0 bases, leaving 15 bases between them. The V gene's germline CDR1 is SEHNR and CDR2 FQNEAQ (reference sequence). CDR3: CASSLGPASGANYGYTF. DNA of the CDR3: TGTGCCAGCAGCTTAGGCCCCGCCTCAGGGGCTAACTATGGCTACACCTTC.

V gene TRBV5-4 combines with J gene TRBJ2-3; TRBD2 is a possible D gene (5 bases). The germline CDR1 and CDR2 sequences are SGHNT and YYREEE (reference sequence). V was cut by 0 bases and J by 6 bases, with 8 bases left in between. This CDR3 is built from 13 residues. The CDR3 region is CASSLEGVDTQYF. The CDR3 DNA reads TGTGCCAGCAGCTTGGAGGGAGTGGATACGCAGTATTTT. Looking up the rest from reference TRBV5-4 and TRBJ2-3 gives the full variable domain: ETGVTQSPTHLIKTRGQQVTLRCSSQSGHNTVSWYQQALGQGPQFIFQYYREEENGRGNFPPRFSGLQFPNYSSELNVNALELDDSALYLCASSLEGVDTQYFGPGTRLTVL.

This chain links TRBV5-1 with TRBJ2-1; 7 bases agree with TRBD2. This CDR3 region has 15 residues. The germline V gene encodes CDR1 SGHRS and CDR2 YFSETQ. Germline trimming cut 1 base from V and 3 bases from J; bases unmatched to any gene: 4. CDR3 DNA sequence: TGCGCCAGCAGCTTGAACGGGAGGAACTACAATGAGCAGTTCTTC. It is translated as CASSLNGRNYNEQFF.

The V and J genes are TRBV28 and TRBJ1-4; no reliable D call. The length of the CDR3 is 13 residues. V lost 4 bases and J lost 8, with 11 bases in between. Germline-derived CDR1 and CDR2 are MDHEN and SYDVKM. The CDR3 DNA sequence: TGTGCCAGCAGTTCAGGATTTTGGGAAAAACTGTTTTTT. It is translated as CASSSGFWEKLFF.

The V call is TRBV7-3, the J call TRBJ2-5; D remains unclear. CDR3 size: 13 residues. The germline V gene has CDR1 SGHTA and CDR2 FQGTGA. V was shortened by 1 base and J by 1 base, with 4 bases between the two germline ends. In nucleotides, the CDR3 is TGTGCCAGCAGCTTAATTAGCCAAGAGACCCAGTACTTC. Protein: CASSLISQETQYF.

The chain combines TRBV10-3 with TRBJ2-7; TRBD2 matches 9 bases. CDR1 ENHRY and CDR2 SYGVKD come from the germline V gene. The junction had 13 bases not matched to a gene; V was cut back by 8 bases and J by 5 bases. The CDR3 runs to 15 residues. The CDR3 loop is CAIGAGGSTVHEQYF. In DNA, the CDR3 is TGTGCCATCGGGGCGGGGGGGTCGACGGTCCACGAGCAGTACTTC.

The rearrangement links TRBV28 to TRBJ2-7, with 14 bases fitting TRBD2. V trimming: 6 bases; J trimming: 4 bases; junction bases outside the gene matches: 2. The CDR3 is 14 residues long. CDR1 MDHEN and CDR2 SYDVKM come from the germline V gene. The CDR3 region is CASRRTSGRYEQYF. As DNA, the CDR3 is TGTGCCAGCAGACGGACTAGCGGGAGGTACGAGCAGTACTTC.

V usage is TRBV7-9 and J usage is TRBJ1-1; no clear D. The CDR3 runs 15 residues. V was trimmed by 2 bases and J by 2 bases, leaving 12 bases between them. Germline CDR1 and CDR2: SEHNR and FQNEAQ (reference sequence). CDR3 residues: CASSLSPRLNTEAFF. The CDR3 DNA is TGTGCCAGCAGCTTAAGTCCCAGGCTAAACACTGAAGCTTTCTTT. Using reference TRBV7-9 and TRBJ1-1 for the parts outside the CDR3, the full variable domain is DTGVSQNPRHKITKRGQNVTFRCDPISEHNRLYWYRQTLGQGPEFLTYFQNEAQLEKSRLLSDRFSAERPKGSFSTLEIQRTEQGDSAMYLCASSLSPRLNTEAFFGQGTRLTVV.

V is TRBV2 and J is TRBJ2-5, with 7 bases identical to TRBD1. The CDR3 runs to 13 residues. Germline V gives CDR1 SNHLY, CDR2 FYNNEI. After removal of 5 bases from V and 5 bases from J, the junction contained 5 bases not matched to a gene. The CDR3 DNA follows: TGTGCCAGCAGTCCTGACAGGGTGGAGACCCAGTACTTC. This encodes CASSPDRVETQYF.

CDR3 in amino acids: CASSQDAAGGPYEQYF. In DNA, the CDR3 is TGTGCCAGCAGCCAAGATGCAGCGGGAGGGCCCTACGAGCAGTACTTC. The chain employs TRBV4-2 and TRBJ2-7; TRBD2 matches 10 bases. V trimming: 0 bases; J trimming: 2 bases; junction bases outside the gene matches: 4. The CDR3 contains 16 residues. Germline V gene data show CDR1 as LGHNA and CDR2 as YNFKEQ.

The chain employs TRBV27 and TRBJ2-3; D might be TRBD2 (6 bases). CDR1 and CDR2 (germline): MNHEY, SMNVEV (reference sequence). CDR3 length: 14 amino acids. Trimming took off 7 bases at V and 3 bases at J, with 14 bases between the two ends. The CDR3 DNA reads TGTGCCAGCACTTGGGGACTCCCTACAGATACGCAGTATTTT. Translated, it gives CASTWGLPTDTQYF.

The chain recombines TRBV5-1 with TRBJ1-2; 10 bases are a match to TRBD1. This CDR3 spans 17 amino acids. Losses at the gene ends were 1 base for V and 6 bases for J; bases not matched to a gene: 12. CDR1 is SGHRS, CDR2 YFSETQ, per germline. CDR3 in amino acids: CASSLSVPGQGRDGYTF. The CDR3 DNA is TGCGCCAGCAGCTTGTCTGTACCGGGACAGGGGAGGGATGGCTACACCTTC.

J is TRBJ1-1 and V is TRBV2, with a tentative D call TRBD1 (6 bases). V lost 3 bases to trimming and J lost 5 bases, with 10 bases between them. The CDR3 is made up of 13 amino acids. Germline V gives CDR1 SNHLY, CDR2 FYNNEI. As DNA, the CDR3 is TGTGCCAGCAGTGACCAGGGGAGTACTGAAGCTTTCTTT. Amino acids: CASSDQGSTEAFF.